This TCR beta chain was recorded in a study of cytomegalovirus exposure and HLA in healthy donors. 60 Vbeta and 13 Jbeta primers were used in PCR. Assay used: immunoSEQ multiplex PCR; TCRdb lists only in-frame clones, some missing. The sample lists about 100,000 clones; less than 80% were seen once. V was trimmed by 3 bases and J by 0 bases, leaving 9 bases between them. CDR3 length equals 15 residues. Germline V gene data show CDR1 as LNHDA and CDR2 as SQIVND (reference sequence). The sample taken for sequencing was PBMCs. The sequence came from a young man in good health and CMV-seronegative. The chain combines TRBV19 with TRBJ1-5, with D possibly TRBD1 on 5 matching bases. CDR3 nucleotide sequence: TGTGCCAGTAGTATGGTACAGGATAGCAATCAGCCCCAGCATTTT. Translated, it gives CASSMVQDSNQPQHF.